This T cell receptor (beta chain) was profiled in a study of cytomegalovirus exposure and HLA in healthy donors. Findings of the study overall: Cytomegalovirus-associated TCR beta chains were listed, numbering some 150. As confirmed in vitro, a few CMV-associated chains were specific for CMV antigens.

V was trimmed by 0 bases and J by 6 bases, leaving 17 bases between them. CDR1 MGHRA and CDR2 YSYEKL come from the germline V gene. The CDR3 runs 16 residues. 13 Jbeta primers and 60 Vbeta primers were used for the PCR. Authors' methods: Unique TCR beta chains numbered roughly 84 million in a later analysis, with roughly 9.9 million shared. Libraries were prepared by immunoSEQ multiplex PCR; TCRdb keeps only in-frame clonotypes and omits some of them. V, J and clone size are those of that table, while D and trimming were read from the DNA. In the table there are 150,000 to 200,000 clones, around 81% of which are singletons. Concerning this clone itself: Its specificity is unknown.

The TCR sequence derives from a woman aged 25 to 45 in good health and CMV-seronegative. Material for sequencing was PBMCs. The chain is built from TRBV4-1 and TRBJ2-5, with a tentative D call TRBD2 (6 bases). The CDR3 DNA reads TGCGCCAGCAGCCAAGAGGTTTTCGGGAGTCAGAAGACCCAGTACTTC. The encoded protein is CASSQEVFGSQKTQYF.